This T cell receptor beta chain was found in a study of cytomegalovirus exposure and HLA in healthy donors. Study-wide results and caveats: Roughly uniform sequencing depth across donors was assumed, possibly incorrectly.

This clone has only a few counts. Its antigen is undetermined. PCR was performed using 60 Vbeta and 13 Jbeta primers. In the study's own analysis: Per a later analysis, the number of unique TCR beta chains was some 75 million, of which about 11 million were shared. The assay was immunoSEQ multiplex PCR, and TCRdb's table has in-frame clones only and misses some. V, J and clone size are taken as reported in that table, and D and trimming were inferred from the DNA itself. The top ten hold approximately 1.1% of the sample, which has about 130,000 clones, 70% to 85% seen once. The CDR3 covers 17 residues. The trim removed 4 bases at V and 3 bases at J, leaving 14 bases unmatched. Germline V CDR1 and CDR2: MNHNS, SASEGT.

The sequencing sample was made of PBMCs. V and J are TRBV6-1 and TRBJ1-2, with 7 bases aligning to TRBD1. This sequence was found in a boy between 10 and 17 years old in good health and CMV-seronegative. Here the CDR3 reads CASSGLTGPAFDYGYTF. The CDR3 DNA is TGTGCCAGCAGTGGTCTGACAGGGCCGGCCTTTGACTATGGCTACACCTTC.